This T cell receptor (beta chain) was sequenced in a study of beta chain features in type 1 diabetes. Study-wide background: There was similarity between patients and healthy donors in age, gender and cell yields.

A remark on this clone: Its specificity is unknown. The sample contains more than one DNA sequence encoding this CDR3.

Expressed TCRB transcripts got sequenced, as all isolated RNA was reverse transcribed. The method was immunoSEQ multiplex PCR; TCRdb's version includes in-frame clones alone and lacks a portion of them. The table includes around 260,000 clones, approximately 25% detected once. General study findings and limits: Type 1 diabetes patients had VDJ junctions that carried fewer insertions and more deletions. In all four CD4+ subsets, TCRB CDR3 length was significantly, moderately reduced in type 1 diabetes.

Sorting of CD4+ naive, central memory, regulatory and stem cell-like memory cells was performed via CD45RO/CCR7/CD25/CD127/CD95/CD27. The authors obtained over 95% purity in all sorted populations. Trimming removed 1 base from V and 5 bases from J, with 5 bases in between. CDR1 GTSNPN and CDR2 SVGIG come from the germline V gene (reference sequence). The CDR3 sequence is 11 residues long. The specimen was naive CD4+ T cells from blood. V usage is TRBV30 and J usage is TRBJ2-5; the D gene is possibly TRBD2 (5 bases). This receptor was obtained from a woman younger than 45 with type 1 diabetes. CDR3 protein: CAWSAGETQYF. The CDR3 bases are TGTGCCTGGAGTGCGGGGGAGACCCAGTACTTC.